This T cell receptor (beta chain) originates from a study of T-cell reconstitution after alpha-beta-depleted transplantation in children. This clonotype was seen repeatedly, ten times or more. Unique molecular identifiers were incorporated when the TCRbeta library was constructed. From the PCR reads, TCRdb called clonotypes with MiXCR, one entry per CDR3 protein. The data hold some 250,000 distinct CDR3 sequences, with about 12% observed a single time. This specimen consisted of PBMCs from the stem cell graft donor, obtained from the stem cell graft. The source of this sequence is a human donor who donated a stem cell graft to a child with acute lymphoblastic leukemia.

CDR3 region: CAISDPWEPDTQYF. The CDR3 coding sequence is TGTGCCATCAGTGATCCCTGGGAGCCTGATACGCAGTATTTT. The chain uses TRBV10-3 and TRBJ2-3; tentative D call: TRBD2 (5 bases). Germline-derived CDR1 and CDR2 are ENHRY and SYGVKD. This CDR3 is 14 amino acids long. V was trimmed by 3 bases and J by 6 bases, leaving 13 bases between them.